Below, one TCR beta chain is given with its context. The sample belongs to a study of Siglec-9 on CD8 T cells in melanoma. Using immunoSEQ multiplex PCR, the repertoire was profiled, and TCRdb retains in-frame clones only, with some absent. The table records some 39,000 clones, around 82% of them present only once. This CDR3 is 17 amino acids long. V shed 2 bases, J shed 5 bases, and the junction held 14 bases outside the gene matches. Per the germline V gene, CDR1 is SGHTS and CDR2 is YDEGEE. This sequence joins TRBV5-8 and TRBJ2-3, with 7 bases lining up with TRBD1. The TCR was taken from a human donor in good health. The sample was Siglec-9- CD8+ T cells sorted from blood. CDR3 loop: CASSFLQTGIKLDTQYF. DNA of the CDR3: TGTGCCAGCAGCTTCCTGCAGACAGGGATTAAGTTAGATACGCAGTATTTT.